Listed below are T cell receptor beta chains from one sample, sequenced in a study of T cell responses to AZD1222 COVID-19 vaccine. Method: immunoSEQ multiplex PCR; TCRdb's copy keeps in-frame clones and lacks some. The sample contains just over 150,000 clones, 90% of which appear only once. The source material was peripheral blood, sampled 28 days after the second AZD1222 dose. Source of these receptors: an adult who received the AZD1222 COVID-19 vaccine. Each CDR3 is given with its conserved first and last residue. The order of the fields is J gene, CDR3 length, D gene, V gene, clone size, CDR3 DNA, CDR3 protein. The D gene is left open where the match is weak. Only part of the rows carry a size: once, few, many, or a class if the clone is expanded.

>TRBJ2-5|13|NA|TRBV2|NA
TGTGCCAGAGGGTCCCCCCCACAAGAGACCCAGTACTTC
CARGSPPQETQYF
>TRBJ2-1|16|TRBD2|TRBV9|NA
TGTGCCAGCAGCCCCCTAGCGGGGGGCTCCTACAATGAGCAGTTCTTC
CASSPLAGGSYNEQFF
>TRBJ1-2|14|TRBD1|TRBV11-2|NA
TGTGCCAGCAGTTCCAGGGGGAACTTTTATGGCTACACCTTC
CASSSRGNFYGYTF
>TRBJ2-2|14|TRBD2|TRBV11-3|few
TGTGCCAGCAAGTCCGGGGGGGTCACCGGGGAGCTGTTTTTT
CASKSGGVTGELFF
>TRBJ1-6|15|TRBD1|TRBV5-6|NA
TGTGCCAGCAGCATCAGGACAGGGGCTAATTCACCCCTCCACTTT
CASSIRTGANSPLHF
>TRBJ1-6|13|NA|TRBV25-1|NA
TGTGCCAGCAGTGTCTCCGCCTTTTCACCCCTCCACTTT
CASSVSAFSPLHF
>TRBJ1-1|13|NA|TRBV30|NA
TGTGCCCGAAAGGGAGGGGGGAACACTGAAGCTTTCTTT
CARKGGGNTEAFF
>TRBJ2-3|15|NA|TRBV2|NA
TGTGCCAGCAGTCGACTTAGCTACGGGGAAGATACGCAGTATTTT
CASSRLSYGEDTQYF
>TRBJ2-2|14|NA|TRBV5-1|once
TGCGCCAGCAGCTTGGGGACCTCCGCCGGGGAGCTGTTTTTT
CASSLGTSAGELFF
>TRBJ2-3|15|TRBD2|TRBV6-1|NA
TGTGCCAGCAGTGAAAAGTTCAGGGAGGGAGATACGCAGTATTTT
CASSEKFREGDTQYF
>TRBJ1-2|13|TRBD1|TRBV7-2|NA
TGTGCCAGCAGCTTAGGGGGACAGGGAGGCTACACCTTC
CASSLGGQGGYTF
>TRBJ2-2|14|NA|TRBV28|NA
TGTGCCACCATCGTAAGATTGAACACCGGGGAGCTGTTTTTT
CATIVRLNTGELFF
>TRBJ1-5|15|NA|TRBV2|NA
TGTGCCAGCAGAAAAGGGGGGACGGGCAATCAGCCCCAGCATTTT
CASRKGGTGNQPQHF
>TRBJ1-2|13|TRBD1|TRBV5-6|NA
TGTGCCAGCAGCCAAGACAGGGATTATGGCTACACCTTC
CASSQDRDYGYTF